This T cell receptor (beta chain) came from a study of response to subunit inactivated influenza vaccine. This clonotype was detected only a few times. Its specificity is unknown. Findings and limits, study-wide: It was suggested by the authors that few new T cells are recruited by each seasonal influenza vaccination.

TCRdb re-called the RT-PCR reads with MiXCR, one entry per CDR3 protein. The sample consists of roughly 500,000 distinct CDR3 sequences, 25% of them appearing once. The sample in question was CD4+ T cells sorted from PBMCs, obtained roughly 5 days after vaccination. The TCR comes from a man aged 45-65 years who received an inactivated influenza vaccine.

The CDR3 DNA is TGTGCCAGCACCTGGAGCGGTGCTAGTACAGATACGCAGTATTTT. As protein: CASTWSGASTDTQYF. The chain has TRBV5-4 and TRBJ2-3; D is perhaps TRBD2 (5 bases). This CDR3 has 15 amino acids. V gave up 6 bases and J gave up 3 bases, with 17 bases separating them. Germline loops: CDR1 SGHNT, CDR2 YYREEE (reference sequence).